The present entry profiles one TCR beta chain with its context. What it recognizes is unknown. The entry originates in a study of OX40 agonist ivuxolimab in advanced cancers. Study-level information: An agonistic human IgG2 monoclonal antibody against OX40 (CD134) was given. Partial responses were achieved by three patients, of whom one had hepatocellular carcinoma and two had cutaneous melanoma. Under the entry rules, prior anti-PD-1, anti-PD-L1 or anti-CTLA-4 therapy was allowed, and around 36% had some.

Overall study findings and caveats: Dosing at 0.1 to 3.0 mg/kg was accompanied by clonal expansion of CD4+ and CD8+ blood T cells by week 6.

Clones were sequenced by immunoSEQ multiplex PCR, and TCRdb holds only the in-frame ones, with some missing. This table holds 77,000 or so clones, 90% found once. Per the germline V gene, CDR1 is SGHRS and CDR2 is YFSETQ. There are 14 residues in the CDR3. The V end was cut by 4 bases, the J end by 1 base, with 11 bases between. Sequencing used CD4+ or CD8+ T cells sorted from blood, obtained in a trial of the OX40 agonist ivuxolimab. This rearrangement joins TRBV5-1 to TRBJ2-5, with a weak D call TRBD2 (5 bases). The source of this sequence is an adult with an advanced solid tumor such as melanoma, head and neck, liver or kidney cancer. The CDR3 DNA reads as TGCGCCAGCAGCACGCGGACTTTCCAAGAGACCCAGTACTTC. It is translated as CASSTRTFQETQYF.